Given below is one T cell receptor beta chain in context. What it binds is unknown. This specimen belongs to a study of cytomegalovirus exposure and HLA in healthy donors. Study at large: Early on, a data release was issued that held 65 million to 100 million unique TCRs from HLA-typed donors. Findings of the study overall: A missense DCLRE1C variant was associated with V- and J-gene trimming of TCR beta chains in a later analysis, and an independent cohort replicated the association. Presence/absence analyses assumed roughly uniform sequencing depth across donors. Likely technical artifact: a cluster of highly shared sequence variants.

PCR primers comprised 60 Vbeta and 13 Jbeta primers. The assay was immunoSEQ multiplex PCR, and TCRdb's table has in-frame clones only and misses some. Here the sample spans just over 200,000 clones, 82% being singletons. CDR3 length equals 14 residues. The V and J ends lost 7 bases and 4 bases, in that order; junction bases with no gene match: 6. CDR1 is SGHNT, CDR2 YYREEE, per germline (reference sequence). Material: PBMCs. The chain carries TRBV5-4 and TRBJ2-1, with TRBD2 matching over 9 bases. The sequence was collected from a woman in her thirties or forties in good health and CMV-seronegative. CDR3 bases: TGTGCCAGCGAGACTAGCGGAGGTTACAATGAGCAGTTCTTC. This sequence encodes CASETSGGYNEQFF.